Below, 24 T cell receptor beta chains from the same sample are listed, as sequenced in a study of blood T cell repertoires in COVID-19. Sequenced by immunoSEQ multiplex PCR; TCRdb stores in-frame clones only, minus some. The sample lists hundreds of thousands of clones; about four fifths were seen once. What was sequenced was peripheral blood. The receptors were sampled from a woman aged 45 to 65 with acute or convalescent COVID-19.

The sample holds one count of this clone. V usage is TRBV28 and J usage is TRBJ2-2; D remains ambiguous. The V end lost 3 bases, the J end lost 5 bases, and 10 bases lay between the germline ends. This CDR3 has 14 residues. CDR1 MDHEN and CDR2 SYDVKM come from the germline V gene. For the CDR3, the DNA is TGTGCCAGCAGTTTTAGTTATCGGACCGGGGAGCTGTTTTTT. This encodes CASSFSYRTGELFF.

This chain connects TRBV9 to TRBJ2-1, with TRBD2 identical over 12 bases. The CDR3 sequence is 16 residues long. From germline, CDR1 is SGDLS and CDR2 YYNGEE. V was clipped by 0 bases and J by 5 bases; unmatched bases: 3. CDR3 loop: CASSVASGRAHNEQFF. The CDR3 region has the DNA TGTGCCAGCAGCGTAGCTAGCGGGAGGGCCCACAATGAGCAGTTCTTC. The full variable domain, rest sourced from reference TRBV9 and TRBJ2-1, is DSGVTQTPKHLITATGQRVTLRCSPRSGDLSVYWYQQSLDQGLQFLIQYYNGEERAKGNILERFSAQQFPDLHSELNLSSLELGDSALYFCASSVASGRAHNEQFFGPGTRLTVL.

V gene TRBV15 combines with J gene TRBJ1-5, with 7 bases aligning to TRBD1. V was clipped by 1 base and J by 3 bases; unmatched bases: 6. The V gene's germline CDR1 is LNHNV and CDR2 YYDKDF (reference sequence). The CDR3 has 16 residues. CDR3 sequence (DNA): TGTGCCACCAGCAGAGGGGAAACAGGGGTCAATCAGCCCCAGCATTTT. This gives the protein CATSRGETGVNQPQHF.

This clone was found a few times. The chain combines TRBV2 with TRBJ1-3, with D possibly matching TRBD1 (5 bases). There are 12 residues in the CDR3. V was pared by 9 bases and J by 8 bases, with 14 bases between. The germline gives CDR1 SNHLY, CDR2 FYNNEI. CDR3 DNA: TGTGCCAGTTCACTCGGGGGAGACACCATATATTTT. Its translation: CASSLGGDTIYF.

The CDR3 loop reads CASSRTGGFNEQYF. Here the CDR3 DNA reads TGTGCCAGCAGCCGGACAGGGGGTTTCAACGAGCAGTACTTC. This chain joins TRBV2 and TRBJ2-7, with TRBD1 matching over 10 bases. V shed 6 bases, J shed 5 bases, and the junction held 7 bases outside the gene matches. Germline-derived CDR1 and CDR2 are SNHLY and FYNNEI. The CDR3 length is 14 residues.

V is TRBV19 and J is TRBJ2-7, with TRBD1 identical over 8 bases. The CDR3 is 14 residues long. The germline gives CDR1 LNHDA, CDR2 SQIVND (reference sequence). V lost 4 bases, J lost 3 bases, and 5 bases stayed unmatched. CDR3 nucleotides: TGTGCCAGTAGTACCCCGGGACAGGTCTACGAGCAGTACTTC. It yields the protein CASSTPGQVYEQYF.

This clone was recorded a few times. The chain employs TRBV10-2 and TRBJ1-2; D is ambiguous. The length of the CDR3 is 14 residues. V was cut by 7 bases and J by 5 bases, with 17 bases left in between. The germline V gene has CDR1 WSHSY and CDR2 SAAADI. The CDR3 DNA sequence: TGCGCCAGCAAAGAGGGTCCCGTTCTTTATGGCTACACCTTC. It specifies CASKEGPVLYGYTF.

The genes are TRBV7-9 and TRBJ2-2, with a weak D call TRBD2 (7 bases). Per germline, CDR1 SEHNR and CDR2 FQNEAQ (reference sequence). This CDR3 spans 17 amino acids. The ends were cut back, 2 bases at V and 1 base at J, with 14 bases in the middle. For the CDR3, the DNA is TGTGCCAGCAGCTTATTCCGGGGGGCGCGGAACACCGGGGAGCTGTTTTTT. Its translation: CASSLFRGARNTGELFF.

This clone has just a few counts. The rearrangement links TRBV5-8 to TRBJ1-5; possible D gene TRBD1, 6 bases. V lost 4 bases, J lost 0 bases, and 17 bases lay in between. Germline V gene lookup returns CDR1 SGHTS and CDR2 YDEGEE. This CDR3 contains 17 residues. The CDR3 bases are TGTGCCAGCAGCCTATCCAGACAGGCAAATAGCAATCAGCCCCAGCATTTT. Translation gives CASSLSRQANSNQPQHF.

The DNA for the CDR3 is TGTGCCAGCAGTTTATCCGGGGGTACGCAGTATTTT. As protein: CASSLSGGTQYF. The rearrangement uses TRBV27 and TRBJ2-3, with D possibly being TRBD2 (6 bases). The V and J ends lost 0 bases and 8 bases respectively, with 6 bases between them. The CDR3 is 12 residues long. Germline loops: CDR1 MNHEY, CDR2 SMNVEV (reference sequence).

This clone has a handful of counts. V is TRBV27 and J is TRBJ2-7; weak D call: TRBD2 (6 bases). V lost 0 bases, J lost 1 base, and 19 bases lay in between. The CDR3 contains 18 residues. From germline, CDR1 is MNHEY and CDR2 SMNVEV (reference sequence). CDR3 sequence reads: CASSLSGTPASWSYEQYF. CDR3 DNA sequence: TGTGCCAGCAGTTTATCGGGGACTCCCGCGTCATGGTCCTACGAGCAGTACTTC.

The J gene is TRBJ1-6, the V gene TRBV5-1, with 7 bases identical to TRBD1. The length of the CDR3 is 14 residues. CDR1 is SGHRS, CDR2 YFSETQ, per germline. Trimming cost V 5 bases and J 6 bases; bases outside gene matches: 5. In DNA form, the CDR3 reads TGCGCCAGCAGGTATCGGGACAGTAATTCACCCCTCCACTTT. This gives the protein CASRYRDSNSPLHF. Combining the CDR3 with reference TRBV5-1 and TRBJ1-6 gives the whole variable domain KAGVTQTPRYLIKTRGQQVTLSCSPISGHRSVSWYQQTPGQGLQFLFEYFSETQRNKGNFPGRFSGRQFSNSRSEMNVSTLELGDSALYLCASRYRDSNSPLHFGNGTRLTVT.

This chain joins TRBV6-5 and TRBJ2-5; D may be TRBD1 (5 bases). V gave up 2 bases and J gave up 2 bases, with 6 bases separating them. The germline V gene has CDR1 MNHEY and CDR2 SVGAGI. This CDR3 region has 13 residues. As DNA, the CDR3 is TGTGCCAGCAGTTACGACAGACAAGAGACCCAGTACTTC. It yields the protein CASSYDRQETQYF.

The chain recombines TRBV27 with TRBJ2-3; D is unresolved. V gave up 6 bases and J gave up 1 base, with 23 bases separating them. This CDR3 has 18 residues. From germline, CDR1 is MNHEY and CDR2 SMNVEV (reference sequence). DNA for the CDR3: TGTGCCAGCAGCTCCCTCCCCCCGAGCCCCCTCCGCACAGATACGCAGTATTTT. Translation: CASSSLPPSPLRTDTQYF.

About this clone: The same CDR3 arises from other DNA sequences in this sample as well. The rearrangement uses TRBV19 and TRBJ1-5; D uncertain. Germline CDR1 reads LNHDA; CDR2 reads SQIVND (reference sequence). The CDR3 has 15 residues. V was pared by 1 base and J by 0 bases, with 7 bases between. CDR3 in amino acids: CASSIGGVSNQPQHF. The CDR3 region has the DNA TGTGCCAGTAGTATAGGCGGGGTTAGCAATCAGCCCCAGCATTTT. The full variable domain, in which reference TRBV19 and TRBJ1-5 provide the parts outside the CDR3, is DGGITQSPKYLFRKEGQNVTLSCEQNLNHDAMYWYRQDPGQGLRLIYYSQIVNDFQKGDIAEGYSVSREKKESFPLTVTSAQKNPTAFYLCASSIGGVSNQPQHFGDGTRLSIL.

This clone has more than one count but fewer than ten. The genes are TRBV21-1 and TRBJ1-5. TRBV21-1 is described as a pseudogene. The CDR3 has 18 amino acids. The CDR3 loop reads CASSKERDNLNSNQPQHF. CDR3 DNA: TGTGCCAGCAGCAAAGAGCGGGACAACCTAAATAGCAATCAGCCCCAGCATTTT.

This chain uses TRBV27 with TRBJ2-7, with a possible D match to TRBD2 (5 bases). V was trimmed by 0 bases and J by 3 bases, leaving 15 bases between them. The CDR3 covers 16 residues. Germline V lookup: CDR1 MNHEY, CDR2 SMNVEV (reference sequence). The CDR3 nucleotides read TGTGCCAGCAGTTTATCCGGAGGCCACTCATACTACGAGCAGTACTTC. It specifies CASSLSGGHSYYEQYF.

This rearrangement joins TRBV5-6 to TRBJ2-7; D is perhaps TRBD1 (5 bases). Germline loops: CDR1 SGHDT, CDR2 YYEEEE. The V and J ends lost 0 bases and 0 bases respectively, with 7 bases between them. The CDR3 extends over 14 amino acids. CDR3 loop: CASSLAQGSYEQYF. In DNA, the CDR3 is TGTGCCAGCAGCTTGGCCCAGGGCTCCTACGAGCAGTACTTC.

This chain links TRBV19 with TRBJ1-1; D gene uncertain. This CDR3 has 12 amino acids. The V end was cut by 4 bases, the J end by 5 bases, with 8 bases between. Germline CDR1 is LNHDA and CDR2 is SQIVND (reference sequence). The CDR3 sequence: CASSRRRTEAFF. CDR3 DNA sequence: TGTGCCAGTAGTAGACGGAGGACTGAAGCTTTCTTT.

The rearrangement links TRBV10-2 to TRBJ1-1, with D hard to call. Trimming cost V 8 bases and J 7 bases, with 17 bases left between them. CDR3 length: 13 residues. Germline V CDR1 and CDR2: WSHSY, SAAADI. This chain's CDR3 is CASCRRDVSEAFF. The CDR3 coding sequence is TGCGCCAGCTGTCGTCGGGATGTTAGTGAAGCTTTCTTT.

V usage is TRBV5-1 and J usage is TRBJ1-1; 7 nucleotides match TRBD1. There are 14 residues in the CDR3. Trimming cost V 4 bases and J 5 bases; bases outside gene matches: 8. Germline CDR1 reads SGHRS; CDR2 reads YFSETQ. The chain's CDR3 is CASSVGGGETEAFF. CDR3 bases: TGCGCCAGCAGCGTAGGAGGGGGCGAGACTGAAGCTTTCTTT.

The chain's CDR3 is CASSLGGTGGSPLHF. The CDR3 DNA reads TGTGCCAGCAGCTTAGGTGGGACAGGGGGATCACCCCTCCACTTT. The V gene is TRBV11-2, the J gene TRBJ1-6, with 11 bases lining up with TRBD1. CDR3 length equals 15 residues. V trimming: 1 base; J trimming: 10 bases; junction bases outside the gene matches: 3. CDR1 is SGHAT, CDR2 FQNNGV, per germline.

The chain carries TRBV3-1 (or the pseudogene TRBV3-2) and TRBJ1-2; D is perhaps TRBD1 (5 bases). Germline V gene lookup returns CDR1 LGHDT and CDR2 YNNKEL (reference sequence). The CDR3 spans 17 residues. With 0 bases removed from V and 7 bases from J, the gap between germline ends came to 21 bases. CDR3 sequence (DNA): TGTGCCAGCAGCCAAGACGTCGGCAGGGAAGGTCGGGCTGGCTACACCTTC. Amino acid sequence: CASSQDVGREGRAGYTF.

This chain uses TRBV5-4 with TRBJ1-1, with a possible D match to TRBD1 (5 bases). Trimming removed 4 bases at V and 3 bases at J, with 13 bases between. The CDR3 extends over 14 amino acids. The germline CDR1 and CDR2 sequences are SGHNT and YYREEE (reference sequence). CDR3 residues: CASSPGGMYTEAFF. CDR3 nucleotides: TGTGCCAGCAGCCCTGGGGGGATGTACACTGAAGCTTTCTTT.